This is a list of T cell receptor beta chains from one sample in a study of blood T cell repertoires in COVID-19. Method: immunoSEQ multiplex PCR; TCRdb's copy keeps in-frame clones and lacks some. The sample consists of 200,000 to 250,000 clones, roughly 81% of them appearing once. Source material: peripheral blood. Receptors were obtained from a man aged 40-50 years with acute or convalescent COVID-19. Both conserved end residues are part of each CDR3. Fields, in order: V gene, D gene, clone size, CDR3 length, J gene, CDR3 DNA, CDR3 protein. The D gene is left open where the match is weak. Size values are once, few and many counts, or a class for expanded clones, and some rows have none.

>TRBV20-1|-|-|11|TRBJ2-7
TGCAGTGCTACCCAGGGAAACGAGCAGTACTTC
CSATQGNEQYF
>TRBV29-1|-|-|14|TRBJ1-2
TGCAGTTACCGAGGTGGGGGGGGGAACTATGGCTACACCTTC
CSYRGGGGNYGYTF
>TRBV9|TRBD2|-|16|TRBJ2-1
TGTGCCAGCAGCGGAATTAGCGGGGGGGCGGTCAATGAGCAGTTCTTC
CASSGISGGAVNEQFF
>TRBV5-6|-|-|14|TRBJ2-7
TGTGCCAGCAGCCCCCCTGGACAGAGCTACGAGCAGTACTTC
CASSPPGQSYEQYF
>TRBV10-3|-|-|12|TRBJ1-5
TGTGCCATCAGTAGAGAAGATCAGCCCCAGCATTTT
CAISREDQPQHF
>TRBV9|-|-|15|TRBJ1-2
TGTGCCAGCAGCGTAGTTAGCAACGGTAACTATGGCTACACCTTC
CASSVVSNGNYGYTF
>TRBV6-5|-|few|13|TRBJ1-5
TGTGCCAGCAGGCGGACGGGGGGACATCCCCAGCATTTT
CASRRTGGHPQHF
>TRBV6-5|-|-|13|TRBJ2-7
TGTGCCAGCACCCAGACAGAAATAGGCGAGCAGTACTTC
CASTQTEIGEQYF
>TRBV7-2|-|-|15|TRBJ1-4
TGTGCCAGCAGCCCCGGCCAGCAGGCTAATGAAAAACTGTTTTTT
CASSPGQQANEKLFF
>TRBV4-1|TRBD1|-|19|TRBJ1-6
TGCGCCAGCAGCCGTACGGGACAGGGAGATCAGAAAAGGAATTCACCCCTCCACTTT
CASSRTGQGDQKRNSPLHF
>TRBV7-6|TRBD1|-|18|TRBJ2-2
TGTGCCAGCAGCTTAAGTTTCGCAACGGACAGGGGAACCGGGGAGCTGTTTTTT
CASSLSFATDRGTGELFF
>TRBV4-1|TRBD2|-|17|TRBJ2-2
TGCGCCAGCAGCCAAGTGGCGGGGGGGCTAGGGACCGGGGAGCTGTTTTTT
CASSQVAGGLGTGELFF
>TRBV29-1|-|-|15|TRBJ1-2
TGCAGCGTTGAAGAATCTCAAAGAGCTAACTATGGCTACACCTTC
CSVEESQRANYGYTF
>TRBV7-9|-|-|13|TRBJ2-7
TGTGCCAGCAGCTTCGGGCAAGGAGGGGAGCAGTACTTC
CASSFGQGGEQYF
>TRBV19|-|-|11|TRBJ2-3
TGTGCCAGTAGTATTGAGGATACGCAGTATTTT
CASSIEDTQYF
>TRBV25-1|TRBD1|-|13|TRBJ1-6
TGTGCCAGCAGGGGACAGGGCGGGTCACCCCTCCACTTT
CASRGQGGSPLHF
>TRBV7-2|TRBD2|-|15|TRBJ2-7
TGTGCCAGCAGCTCCCTAGCGGGGGAGTCCTACGAGCAGTACTTC
CASSSLAGESYEQYF
>TRBV30|TRBD1|few|14|TRBJ2-2
TGTGCCTGGAGAACGGACAGGGAGACCGGGGAGCTGTTTTTT
CAWRTDRETGELFF
>TRBV19|TRBD1|few|15|TRBJ1-5
TGTGCCAGTAGCTCGACAGGGGACACGGTTAAGCCCCAGCATTTT
CASSSTGDTVKPQHF
>TRBV6-5|-|-|13|TRBJ2-7
TGTGCCAGCAGTCGAGGACCTAGCCACGAGCAGTACTTC
CASSRGPSHEQYF
>TRBV7-3|-|once|13|TRBJ2-7
TGTGCCAGCAGCTTGGGCAGACCCTACGAGCAGTACTTC
CASSLGRPYEQYF
>TRBV6-5|-|-|15|TRBJ2-2
TGTGCCACGGCCCTTTCGGGGATTGAGGCCGGGGAGCTGTTTTTT
CATALSGIEAGELFF
>TRBV6-2/TRBV6-3|-|-|15|TRBJ1-2
TGTGCCAGCAGTACCCACAGGGAGGGATTCTATGGCTACACCTTC
CASSTHREGFYGYTF